These T cell receptor beta chains were read from a single sample in a study of blood T cell repertoires in COVID-19. Sequencing used immunoSEQ multiplex PCR; TCRdb keeps in-frame clones, though not all of them. Of 250,000 to 300,000 clones detected, over 75% appear once; the ten largest clones hold approximately 1%. Sequencing was performed on PBMCs or T cells enriched from blood (not recorded which). These receptors were obtained from a woman aged 25 to 39 who had recovered from COVID-19. The CDR3 runs from the conserved cysteine through the conserved F or W. A D gene is named only where the DNA matches it firmly.

d_gene,v_gene,j_gene,CDR3aa
TRBD1,TRBV11-2,TRBJ1-2,CASSAGQGYGYTF
TRBD2,TRBV7-6,TRBJ2-2,CASSASGGAKGELFF
TRBD2,TRBV6-2/TRBV6-3,TRBJ2-3,CASSYSKFSGAHTDTQYF
NA,TRBV9,TRBJ1-6,CASSASLGSPLHF
TRBD1,TRBV18,TRBJ1-2,CASSPSFGTGDGLDYGYTF
TRBD2,TRBV7-2,TRBJ2-1,CASSSRRVAGGLFNEQFF
TRBD1,TRBV7-9,TRBJ2-6,CASSRISGTGLAGANVLTF
NA,TRBV19,TRBJ2-2,CASSIGVVAAGELFF
TRBD2,TRBV3-1/TRBV3-2,TRBJ2-7,CASSQDGREVHPYEQYF
NA,TRBV5-6,TRBJ1-2,CASSRRGGLSAYGYTF
NA,TRBV7-9,TRBJ1-1,CASSLYGGGTEAFF
NA,TRBV28,TRBJ2-3,CASSLSSFPDTQYF
NA,TRBV5-5,TRBJ1-5,CASSPLVGGNQPQHF
NA,TRBV28,TRBJ2-5,CASSSRAAETQYF
NA,TRBV12-3/TRBV12-4,TRBJ1-2,CASTLIRGSGYTF
TRBD1,TRBV29-1,TRBJ2-2,CSAGQGGGELFF
NA,TRBV5-1,TRBJ1-4,CASSLEGGIGEKLFF
TRBD1,TRBV5-1,TRBJ1-2,CASSLGGQGPLGYGYTF
TRBD1,TRBV7-9,TRBJ2-7,CASSSGTGGSYEQYF
NA,TRBV2,TRBJ1-1,CASSFERSTEAFF
NA,TRBV7-9,TRBJ2-3,CASSLVLAPDTQYF
NA,TRBV27,TRBJ1-5,CASSTLTTLLSNQPQHF
NA,TRBV11-2,TRBJ2-2,CASSLGLGPSLNTGELFF
TRBD1,TRBV11-2,TRBJ1-3,CASSFPGGNGNTIYF
TRBD1,TRBV27,TRBJ1-6,CASSSRQGRGSPLHF
NA,TRBV7-9,TRBJ2-2,CASSSGTGELFF
NA,TRBV20-1,TRBJ1-3,CSASIPSYRASRNTIYF
TRBD1,TRBV5-5,TRBJ1-5,CASAPGTASTNQPQHF
TRBD1,TRBV10-1,TRBJ2-3,CASSELQGVYDTQYF
NA,TRBV7-2,TRBJ1-3,CASSFPGTQSGNTIYF
TRBD2,TRBV5-5,TRBJ2-3,CASSLSGGRADTQYF
TRBD1,TRBV25-1,TRBJ1-6,CASRDRGGSPLHF
TRBD2,TRBV9,TRBJ2-2,CASSVLAGVTTGELFF
TRBD2,TRBV3-1/TRBV3-2,TRBJ2-5,CASSHRTSGGSETQYF
NA,TRBV4-3,TRBJ1-2,CASSPTGPNGYTF
NA,TRBV18,TRBJ2-3,CASRTQTGLDTQYF
NA,TRBV2,TRBJ1-1,CASRPQGTAEAFF
NA,TRBV11-1,TRBJ2-1,CASSLLGHSSYNEQFF
NA,TRBV7-3,TRBJ1-3,CASSLGRGDSGNTIYF
NA,TRBV20-1,TRBJ1-2,CSARDRGGYTF
NA,TRBV11-3,TRBJ2-7,CASSKDREQYF
NA,TRBV7-9,TRBJ1-2,CASSFSEDYGYTF
TRBD2,TRBV28,TRBJ2-5,CASSPLAAQETQYF
NA,TRBV11-3,TRBJ2-7,CASSGLKWYSYEQYF
NA,TRBV11-2,TRBJ2-1,CASSSLGGPSYNEQFF
NA,TRBV9,TRBJ1-1,CASSVESPGGSAFF